This T cell receptor beta chain was retrieved from a study of T cells expressing NK-cell markers. TCRdb reprocessed the 5' RACE reads, keeping one entry per CDR3 protein, no DNA. This sample contains over 250,000 distinct CDR3 sequences. Per germline, CDR1 DFQATT and CDR2 SNEGSKA (reference sequence). The CDR3 length is 11 residues. Sequencing used blood T cells: a sorted CD56 or NKG2C T cell subset, CD4+ or CD8+ T cells, or bulk PBMC T cells (not recorded which). The chain couples TRBV20-1 to TRBJ1-2; TCRdb lists TRBD1, though no DNA is available to test this call. The source is a woman between 18 and 70 years old in good health. CDR3 sequence reads: CSGAALYGYTF.